This T cell receptor (beta chain) was sequenced for a study of lymphopenia after photon versus proton radiotherapy. Profiled with immunoSEQ multiplex PCR; TCRdb holds only in-frame clones, not every one. The table records about 64,000 clones, roughly 87% of them present only once. The ends were cut back, 5 bases at V and 0 bases at J, with 14 bases in the middle. Per germline, CDR1 SGHVS and CDR2 FQNEAQ. CDR3 size: 15 residues. The chain combines TRBV7-8 with TRBJ2-7; D gene unclear. This TCR derives from a man older than 75 with esophageal cancer. Specimen: peripheral blood, collected from a patient treated with proton-based radiotherapy. The CDR3 DNA reads TGTGCCAGCAGCCCGACTCCACAACACTCCTACGAGCAGTACTTC. Residues: CASSPTPQHSYEQYF.